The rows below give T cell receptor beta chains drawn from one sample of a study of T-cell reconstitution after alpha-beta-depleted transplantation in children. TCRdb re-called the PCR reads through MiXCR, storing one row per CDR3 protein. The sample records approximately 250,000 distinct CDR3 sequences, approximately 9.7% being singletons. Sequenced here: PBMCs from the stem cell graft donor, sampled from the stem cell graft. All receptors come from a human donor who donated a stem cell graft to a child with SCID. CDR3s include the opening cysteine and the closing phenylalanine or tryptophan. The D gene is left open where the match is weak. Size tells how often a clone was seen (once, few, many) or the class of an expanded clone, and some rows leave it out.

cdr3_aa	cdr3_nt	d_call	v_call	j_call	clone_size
CASSLGIGALTGELFF	TGTGCCAGCAGCTTAGGGATAGGAGCCCTGACCGGGGAGCTGTTTTTT	NA	TRBV11-2	TRBJ2-2	many
CSESEGQETQYF	TGCAGTGAGTCGGAGGGACAAGAGACCCAGTACTTC	NA	TRBV20-1	TRBJ2-5	many
CSASPSTSGENEQFF	TGCAGTGCCAGCCCCAGCACTAGCGGGGAGAATGAGCAGTTCTTC	TRBD2	TRBV20-1	TRBJ2-1	many
CASKPGQGTEQFF	TGCGCCAGCAAACCGGGACAGGGGACTGAGCAGTTCTTC	TRBD1	TRBV5-1	TRBJ2-1	few
CASSLVGVYNEQFF	TGTGCCAGCAGCTTAGTTGGGGTTTACAATGAGCAGTTCTTC	NA	TRBV11-2	TRBJ2-1	many
CAISDPDRGNTEAFF	TGTGCCATCAGTGACCCCGACAGGGGGAACACTGAAGCTTTCTTT	TRBD1	TRBV10-3	TRBJ1-1	many
CASSLGATGEKLFF	TGTGCCAGCAGCTTAGGAGCTACTGGTGAAAAACTGTTTTTT	NA	TRBV7-2	TRBJ1-4	many
CVSRPGLAGYNEQFF	TGTGTCAGTAGGCCGGGACTAGCCGGGTACAATGAGCAGTTCTTC	TRBD2	TRBV6-2/TRBV6-3	TRBJ2-1	NA
CASSLAAVGANVLTF	TGCGCCAGCAGCTTGGCGGCAGTGGGGGCCAACGTCCTGACTTTC	NA	TRBV5-1	TRBJ2-6	many
CATSSQDNEQFF	TGTGCCACCAGCTCACAGGACAATGAGCAGTTCTTC	NA	TRBV15	TRBJ2-1	many
CATSDSRQGFYNEQFF	TGTGCCACCAGTGATAGCCGACAGGGGTTCTACAATGAGCAGTTCTTC	TRBD1	TRBV24-1	TRBJ2-1	many
CASRSQGSGGFYNEQFF	TGTGCCAGCAGGTCTCAGGGGTCAGGAGGTTTCTACAATGAGCAGTTCTTC	NA	TRBV7-6	TRBJ2-1	many
CASSFRDGAYGYTF	TGTGCCAGCAGCTTTAGGGACGGAGCCTATGGCTACACCTTC	NA	TRBV7-2	TRBJ1-2	few
CSANVENTEAFF	TGCAGTGCTAACGTAGAGAACACTGAAGCTTTCTTT	NA	TRBV20-1	TRBJ1-1	NA
CASRAGGVEQYF	TGCGCCAGCAGAGCGGGAGGGGTCGAGCAGTACTTC	TRBD2	TRBV5-1	TRBJ2-7	many
CASSLDVRRGDNEQFF	TGCGCCAGCAGCTTGGATGTCAGACGAGGGGACAATGAGCAGTTCTTC	NA	TRBV5-1	TRBJ2-1	many
CATSGYDGLAGNNEQFF	TGTGCCACCAGTGGTTATGATGGACTAGCGGGGAACAATGAGCAGTTCTTC	TRBD2	TRBV24-1	TRBJ2-1	NA
CSAKLNTEAFF	TGCAGTGCTAAGCTGAACACTGAAGCTTTCTTT	NA	TRBV20-1	TRBJ1-1	many
CASSSPGLAGGSYEQYF	TGTGCCAGCAGTTCACCGGGACTAGCGGGGGGATCCTACGAGCAGTACTTC	TRBD2	TRBV12-3/TRBV12-4	TRBJ2-7	many
CASSPEGPGNTIYF	TGCGCCAGCAGCCCGGAAGGTCCTGGAAACACCATATATTTT	NA	TRBV5-1	TRBJ1-3	many
CSASSLGRGELSYTF	TGCAGTGCTTCGTCCCTGGGCAGGGGGGAGTTAAGCTACACCTTC	TRBD1	TRBV20-1	TRBJ1-2	many
CSARVRPSGDQPQHF	TGCAGTGCTAGAGTTCGGCCTTCCGGCGATCAGCCCCAGCATTTT	NA	TRBV20-1	TRBJ1-5	many
CASSEGSEQFF	TGCGCCAGCAGCGAGGGAAGTGAGCAGTTCTTC	NA	TRBV5-1	TRBJ2-1	many
CASSLLGFNEQFF	TGTGCCAGCAGCTTATTAGGGTTCAATGAGCAGTTCTTC	NA	TRBV7-8	TRBJ2-1	few
CSAPVRGLYGYTF	TGCAGTGCCCCGGTTCGGGGCCTCTATGGCTACACCTTC	NA	TRBV20-1	TRBJ1-2	many
CSARDEAAGGRETQYF	TGCAGTGCTAGAGACGAAGCAGCGGGCGGGCGAGAGACCCAGTACTTC	NA	TRBV20-1	TRBJ2-5	few
CSADPSGGGSNEQFF	TGCAGTGCCGACCCCAGTGGGGGGGGGAGCAATGAGCAGTTCTTC	TRBD2	TRBV20-1	TRBJ2-1	NA
CASSPEGNTEAFF	TGTGCCAGCAGTCCCGAGGGGAACACTGAAGCTTTCTTT	NA	TRBV7-9	TRBJ1-1	many
CSVGDTAEDTQYF	TGCAGCGTTGGAGACACGGCGGAAGATACGCAGTATTTT	NA	TRBV29-1	TRBJ2-3	many
CASSPQAAFTDTQYF	TGTGCCAGCAGCCCACAAGCCGCATTCACAGATACGCAGTATTTT	NA	TRBV11-2	TRBJ2-3	many
CATSRAYTGVGFF	TGTGCCACCAGCAGAGCCTACACAGGGGTTGGGTTCTTC	TRBD1	TRBV15	TRBJ2-1	many
CSVEDLATRLGYTF	TGCAGCGTTGAAGATCTGGCGACACGTCTTGGCTACACCTTC	NA	TRBV29-1	TRBJ1-2	many
CASSLAGSEETQYF	TGTGCCAGCAGCTTAGCAGGGTCGGAAGAGACCCAGTACTTC	NA	TRBV7-9	TRBJ2-5	NA
CASSRIQGEPQHF	TGCGCCAGCAGCCGGATCCAGGGAGAGCCCCAGCATTTT	NA	TRBV4-1	TRBJ1-5	many
CSASNPRLGTDTQYF	TGCAGTGCTAGCAATCCTAGACTCGGCACAGATACGCAGTATTTT	NA	TRBV20-1	TRBJ2-3	many
CASSLGGDRGYAQYF	TGTGCCAGCAGTTTAGGGGGGGACAGGGGATATGCGCAGTACTTC	TRBD1	TRBV12-3/TRBV12-4	TRBJ2-7	many
CSVEDPDLTSVETQYF	TGCAGCGTTGAAGATCCGGATCTGACTAGCGTGGAGACCCAGTACTTC	TRBD2	TRBV29-1	TRBJ2-5	many
CASSLRGGENEQFF	TGCGCCAGCAGCTTGCGGGGGGGCGAAAATGAGCAGTTCTTC	TRBD2	TRBV5-1	TRBJ2-1	many
CASSRFDAATDTQYF	TGTGCCAGCAGCCGGTTTGACGCGGCCACAGATACGCAGTATTTT	NA	TRBV7-7	TRBJ2-3	many
CASSLAAGGKNTEAFF	TGCGCCAGCAGCTTGGCGGCAGGGGGTAAGAACACTGAAGCTTTCTTT	TRBD1	TRBV5-1	TRBJ1-1	many
CASSYRGNTEAFF	TGTGCCAGCAGCTACAGGGGGAACACTGAAGCTTTCTTT	TRBD1	TRBV6-5	TRBJ1-1	many
CASSYSRGGTEAFF	TGTGCCAGCAGTTACTCCCGAGGGGGTACTGAAGCTTTCTTT	NA	TRBV6-5	TRBJ1-1	many
CASSPKASLSGANVLTF	TGTGCCAGCAGTCCAAAGGCCAGTCTCTCTGGGGCCAACGTCCTGACTTTC	NA	TRBV12-3/TRBV12-4	TRBJ2-6	many
CSAREGTAGKQYF	TGCAGTGCTAGAGAAGGGACAGCGGGGAAGCAGTATTTT	NA	TRBV20-1	TRBJ2-3	many
CSARGGNSPQAFF	TGCAGTGCTAGAGGGGGGAACAGTCCTCAAGCTTTCTTT	NA	TRBV20-1	TRBJ1-1	many
CASSLRPGEDKNTEAFF	TGTGCCAGCAGCTTACGACCCGGGGAGGACAAGAACACTGAAGCTTTCTTT	NA	TRBV7-3	TRBJ1-1	many
CSARKREPNYGYTF	TGCAGTGCTAGGAAGAGAGAACCCAACTATGGCTACACCTTC	NA	TRBV20-1	TRBJ1-2	few
CASSLGRVYGYTF	TGTGCCAGCAGTTTAGGACGTGTCTATGGCTACACCTTC	NA	TRBV12-3/TRBV12-4	TRBJ1-2	many
CASSERGFGYTF	TGTGCCAGCAGTGAACGGGGGTTTGGCTACACCTTC	NA	TRBV25-1	TRBJ1-2	few
CASSLGAQDDEQFF	TGCGCCAGCAGCTTGGGGGCCCAGGACGATGAGCAGTTCTTC	NA	TRBV5-1	TRBJ2-1	many
CASSSRQGSEQYF	TGTGCCAGCAGCTCCCGACAGGGAAGTGAGCAGTACTTC	TRBD1	TRBV7-6	TRBJ2-7	many
CSASETSYNSPLHF	TGCAGTGCTAGCGAGACGAGCTATAATTCACCCCTCCACTTT	NA	TRBV20-1	TRBJ1-6	many
CASSFRKTVNTEAFF	TGTGCCAGCAGCTTTCGTAAGACAGTGAACACTGAAGCTTTCTTT	NA	TRBV5-6	TRBJ1-1	many
CASSQQLTGLRSNQPQHF	TGTGCCAGCAGTCAACAACTCACAGGGTTGAGAAGCAATCAGCCCCAGCATTTT	NA	TRBV6-2/TRBV6-3	TRBJ1-5	NA
CASSLVLYNEQFF	TGCGCCAGCAGCTTGGTCTTATACAATGAGCAGTTCTTC	NA	TRBV5-1	TRBJ2-1	many
CASSKGRNSGNTIYF	TGTGCCAGCAGCAAGGGTCGGAACTCTGGAAACACCATATATTTT	NA	TRBV7-7	TRBJ1-3	NA
CASSQAVEFSYEQYF	TGCGCCAGCAGCCAGGCGGTGGAATTCTCCTACGAGCAGTACTTC	NA	TRBV4-3	TRBJ2-7	many
CASSPRRGGRYEQYF	TGTGCCAGCAGCCCGCGCCGGGGGGGTAGGTACGAGCAGTACTTC	TRBD2	TRBV11-2	TRBJ2-7	few
CASSFQGASTEAFF	TGTGCCAGCAGTTTTCAGGGAGCCAGCACTGAAGCTTTCTTT	NA	TRBV27	TRBJ1-1	NA
CSARAGGRNTIYF	TGCAGTGCTAGAGCCGGGGGGAGAAACACCATATATTTT	NA	TRBV20-1	TRBJ1-3	many